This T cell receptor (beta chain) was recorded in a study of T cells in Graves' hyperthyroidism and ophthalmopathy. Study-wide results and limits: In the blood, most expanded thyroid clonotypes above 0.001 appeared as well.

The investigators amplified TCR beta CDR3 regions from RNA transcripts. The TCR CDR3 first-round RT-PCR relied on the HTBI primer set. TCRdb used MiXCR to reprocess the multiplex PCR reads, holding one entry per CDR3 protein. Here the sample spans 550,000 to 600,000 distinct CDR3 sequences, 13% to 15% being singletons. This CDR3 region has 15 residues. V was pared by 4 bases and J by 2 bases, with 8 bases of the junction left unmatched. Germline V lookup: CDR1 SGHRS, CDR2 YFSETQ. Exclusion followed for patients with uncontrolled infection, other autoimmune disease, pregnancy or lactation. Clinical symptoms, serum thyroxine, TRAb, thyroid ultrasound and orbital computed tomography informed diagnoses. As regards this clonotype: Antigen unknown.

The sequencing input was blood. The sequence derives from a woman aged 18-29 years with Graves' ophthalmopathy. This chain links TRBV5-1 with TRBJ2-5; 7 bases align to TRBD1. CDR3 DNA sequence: TGCGCCAGCAGCGTGGCTCCGGGACAGCAAGAGACCCAGTACTTC. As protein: CASSVAPGQQETQYF.